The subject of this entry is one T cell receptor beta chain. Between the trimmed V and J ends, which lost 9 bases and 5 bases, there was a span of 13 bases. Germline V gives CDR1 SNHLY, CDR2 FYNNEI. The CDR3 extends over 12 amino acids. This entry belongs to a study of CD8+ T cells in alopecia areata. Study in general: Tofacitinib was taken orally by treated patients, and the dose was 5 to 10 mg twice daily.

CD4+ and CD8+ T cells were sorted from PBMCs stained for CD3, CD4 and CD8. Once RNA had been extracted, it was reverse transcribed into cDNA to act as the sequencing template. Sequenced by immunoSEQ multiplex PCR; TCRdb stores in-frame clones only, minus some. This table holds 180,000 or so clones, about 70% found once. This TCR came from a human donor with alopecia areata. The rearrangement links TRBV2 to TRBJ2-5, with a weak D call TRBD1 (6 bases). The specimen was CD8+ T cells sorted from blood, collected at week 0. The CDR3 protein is CARQGIGETQYF. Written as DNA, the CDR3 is TGTGCCAGGCAGGGGATTGGGGAGACCCAGTACTTC.